The rows below give T cell receptor beta chains drawn from one sample of a study of T-cell reconstitution after alpha-beta-depleted transplantation in children. Via MiXCR, TCRdb re-called the PCR reads, giving one row per CDR3 protein. The top ten hold roughly 13% of the sample, which has 70,000 to 100,000 distinct CDR3 sequences, 9.5% to 15% seen once. The sequences come from PBMCs from the stem cell graft donor, collected from the stem cell graft. Every receptor here comes from a human donor who donated a stem cell graft to a child with inherited bone marrow failure. Both conserved end residues are part of each CDR3. D genes are given only for firm matches. Clone size, where shown, is once, few, many, or a class for clones that have expanded.

d_call j_call v_call clone_size cdr3_aa cdr3_nt
. TRBJ2-3 TRBV27 many CASSTWHTQYF TGTGCCAGCTCAACTTGGCATACGCAGTATTTT
. TRBJ1-5 TRBV7-9 many CASSLDSEPAQPQHF TGTGCCAGCAGCTTAGACAGCGAACCAGCTCAGCCCCAGCATTTT
. TRBJ2-7 TRBV5-6 many CASSLTPTYEQYF TGTGCCAGCAGCTTGACACCTACCTACGAGCAGTACTTC
TRBD2 TRBJ2-1 TRBV18 many CASSPGLAGAGEQFF TGTGCCAGCTCACCGGGACTAGCGGGAGCTGGGGAGCAGTTCTTC
TRBD2 TRBJ2-1 TRBV4-3 many CASSQDRSGLAGIRNEQFF TGCGCCAGCAGCCAAGATCGTTCGGGACTAGCGGGGATTCGCAATGAGCAGTTCTTC
. TRBJ2-5 TRBV7-9 many CASGTGTGGTQYF TGTGCCAGCGGCACTGGGACTGGGGGGACCCAGTACTTC
. TRBJ1-2 TRBV20-1 many CSTGDGYRDLGYTF TGCAGCACAGGAGACGGCTACAGGGACCTTGGCTACACCTTC
. TRBJ2-2 TRBV7-2 . CASSLVGVVGELFF TGTGCCAGCAGCTTAGTGGGTGTAGTCGGGGAGCTGTTTTTT
. TRBJ1-3 TRBV7-2 many CASSLTVGLAGNTIYF TGTGCCAGCAGCTTAACAGTTGGGCTCGCTGGAAACACCATATATTTT
TRBD1 TRBJ2-3 TRBV5-1 many CASSPDRGEDTQYF TGCGCCAGCAGCCCGGACAGGGGAGAAGATACGCAGTATTTT
. TRBJ1-1 TRBV7-2 many CASSFGTEAFF TGTGCCAGCAGCTTCGGCACTGAAGCTTTCTTT
. TRBJ2-2 TRBV19 once CASTHTEGKNTGELFF TGTGCCAGTACCCATACGGAGGGGAAGAACACCGGGGAGCTGTTTTTT